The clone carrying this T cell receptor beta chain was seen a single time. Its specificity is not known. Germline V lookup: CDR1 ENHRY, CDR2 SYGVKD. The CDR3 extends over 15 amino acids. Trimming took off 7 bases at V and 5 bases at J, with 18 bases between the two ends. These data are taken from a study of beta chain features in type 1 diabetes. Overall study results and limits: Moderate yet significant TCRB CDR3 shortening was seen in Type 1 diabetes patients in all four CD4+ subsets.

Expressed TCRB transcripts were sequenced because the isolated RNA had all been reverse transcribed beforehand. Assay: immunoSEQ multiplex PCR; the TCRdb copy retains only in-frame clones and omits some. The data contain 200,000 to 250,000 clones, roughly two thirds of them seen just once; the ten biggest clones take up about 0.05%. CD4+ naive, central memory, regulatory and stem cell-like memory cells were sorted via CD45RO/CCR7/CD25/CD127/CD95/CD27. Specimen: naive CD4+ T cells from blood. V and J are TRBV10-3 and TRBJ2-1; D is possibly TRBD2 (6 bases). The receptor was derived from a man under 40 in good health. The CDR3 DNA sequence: TGTGCCATCAAACAGGCGCAGGGAGGACACAATGAGCAGTTCTTC. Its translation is CAIKQAQGGHNEQFF.